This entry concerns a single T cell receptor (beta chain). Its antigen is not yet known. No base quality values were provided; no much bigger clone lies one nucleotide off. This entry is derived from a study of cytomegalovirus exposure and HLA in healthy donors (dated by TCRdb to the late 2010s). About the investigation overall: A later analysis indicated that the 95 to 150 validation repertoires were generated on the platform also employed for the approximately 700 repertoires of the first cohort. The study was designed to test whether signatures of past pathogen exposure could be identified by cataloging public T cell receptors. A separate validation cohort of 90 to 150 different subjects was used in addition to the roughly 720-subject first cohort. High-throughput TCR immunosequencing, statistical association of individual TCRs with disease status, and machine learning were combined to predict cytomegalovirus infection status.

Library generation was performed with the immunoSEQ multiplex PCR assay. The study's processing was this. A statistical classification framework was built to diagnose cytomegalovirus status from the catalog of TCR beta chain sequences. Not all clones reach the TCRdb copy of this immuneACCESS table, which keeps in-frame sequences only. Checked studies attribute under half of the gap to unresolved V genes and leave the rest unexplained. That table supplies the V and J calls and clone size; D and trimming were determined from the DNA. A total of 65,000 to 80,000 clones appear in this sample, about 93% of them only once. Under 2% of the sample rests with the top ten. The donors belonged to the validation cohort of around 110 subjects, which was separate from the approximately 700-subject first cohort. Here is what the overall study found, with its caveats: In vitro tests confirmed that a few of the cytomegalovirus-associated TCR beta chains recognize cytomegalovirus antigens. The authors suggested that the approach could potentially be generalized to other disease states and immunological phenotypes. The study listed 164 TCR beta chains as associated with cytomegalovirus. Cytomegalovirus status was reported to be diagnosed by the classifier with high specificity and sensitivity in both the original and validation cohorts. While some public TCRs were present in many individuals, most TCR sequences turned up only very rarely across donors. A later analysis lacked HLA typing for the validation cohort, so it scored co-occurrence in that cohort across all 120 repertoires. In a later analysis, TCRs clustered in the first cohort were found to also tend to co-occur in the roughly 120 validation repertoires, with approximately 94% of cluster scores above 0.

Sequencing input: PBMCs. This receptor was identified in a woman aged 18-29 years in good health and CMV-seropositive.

CDR3 reads: CAASGVSYEQYF. The DNA sequence is as follows: TGTGCCGCATCCGGGGTTTCCTACGAGCAGTACTTC. The rearrangement joined TRBV7-9 to TRBJ2-7; the D segment could be TRBD2, given 5 matching bases. V was cut back by 11 bases and J by 1 base, leaving a gap of 12 bases between them. Taken from cysteine to phenylalanine, the CDR3 has 12 residues. Only the CDR3 DNA stays, 36 bases, in frame from base 1. The germline V gene (reference sequence) supplies CDR1 SEHNR and CDR2 FQNEAQ.